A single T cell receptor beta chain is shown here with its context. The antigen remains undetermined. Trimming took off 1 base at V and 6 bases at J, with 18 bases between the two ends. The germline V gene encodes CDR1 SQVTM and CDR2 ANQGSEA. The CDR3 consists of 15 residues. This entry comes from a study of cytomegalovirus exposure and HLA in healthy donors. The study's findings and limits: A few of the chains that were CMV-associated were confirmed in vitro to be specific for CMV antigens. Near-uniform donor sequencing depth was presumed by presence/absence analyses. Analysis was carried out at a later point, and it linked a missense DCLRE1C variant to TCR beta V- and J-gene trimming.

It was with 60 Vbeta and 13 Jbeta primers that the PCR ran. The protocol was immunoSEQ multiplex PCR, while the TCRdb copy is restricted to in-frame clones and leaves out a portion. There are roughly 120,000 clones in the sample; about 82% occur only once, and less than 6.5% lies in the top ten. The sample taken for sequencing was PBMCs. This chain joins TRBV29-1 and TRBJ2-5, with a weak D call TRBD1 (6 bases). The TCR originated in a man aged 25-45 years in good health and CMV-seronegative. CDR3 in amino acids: CSVEGTASTAQTQYF. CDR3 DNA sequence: TGCAGCGTTGAAGGGACAGCTTCAACGGCACAGACCCAGTACTTC. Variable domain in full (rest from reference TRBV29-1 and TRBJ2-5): SAVISQKPSRDICQRGTSLTIQCQVDSQVTMMFWYRQQPGQSLTLIATANQGSEATYESGFVIDKFPISRPNLTFSTLTVSNMSPEDSSIYLCSVEGTASTAQTQYFGPGTRLLVL.